This T cell receptor (beta chain) was identified during a study of breast tumors, draining lymph nodes, adjacent tissues. Study outcomes and limitations: That most tumor T cells come from lymph nodes remained unproven.

This clonotype has a count of ten or more. Its antigen is not known. Breast cancer patients provided tissue from their axillary draining lymph nodes. TCRdb analysed the multiplex PCR reads with MiXCR anew, one entry per CDR3 protein. Of roughly 130,000 distinct CDR3 sequences in the sample, 20% are singletons; the top ten hold under 4.5%. Source material: axillary lymph node tissue. This sequence was found in a female donor with breast cancer. Some clones in this sample may be carry-over from other donors' samples.

The CDR3 sequence is CASSLVGAYGYTF. The CDR3 nucleotides are TGTGCCAGCAGCTTAGTAGGAGCCTATGGCTACACCTTC. The J gene is TRBJ1-2, the V gene TRBV7-9; D gene uncertain. V was clipped by 1 base and J by 4 bases, with 7 bases between them. The germline CDR1 and CDR2 sequences are SEHNR and FQNEAQ (reference sequence). This CDR3 has 13 residues.